The clone carrying this TCR beta chain appeared a single time. The data stem from a study of control samples from healthy donors and cancer patients. Clones were sequenced by immunoSEQ multiplex PCR, and TCRdb holds only the in-frame ones, with some missing. The data hold about 120,000 clones, with nearly 95% observed a single time. From germline, CDR1 is SGHDT and CDR2 YYEEEE. V lost 2 bases and J lost 6; bases outside the gene matches: 10. The CDR3 is made up of 16 amino acids. Sample: blood. The sequence derives from a man under 40 in good health. The chain has TRBV5-6 and TRBJ2-1; 8 bases map to TRBD1. CDR3 sequence (DNA): TGTGCCAGCAGCTTTGTCTGGGACAGGTCTTTCAATGAGCAGTTCTTC. Amino acid sequence: CASSFVWDRSFNEQFF.